Described below is a single T cell receptor beta chain sequence and its context. The source of the sample is a study of cytomegalovirus exposure and HLA in healthy donors. Primers: 60 Vbeta forward and 13 Jbeta reverse. Produced via immunoSEQ multiplex PCR; TCRdb's table is partial and in-frame only. The sample includes about 150,000 clones, roughly three quarters of them seen just once. The CDR3 has 15 residues. V lost 1 base, J lost 2 bases, and 11 bases lay in between. Germline V lookup: CDR1 SGHAT, CDR2 FQNNGV. The chain couples TRBV11-2 to TRBJ2-5; D not resolved. The sequence was collected from a woman aged 40 to 50 in good health and CMV-seropositive. The specimen sequenced was PBMCs. The CDR3 coding sequence is TGTGCCAGCAGCTTAGGGTCCATTCTACAAGAGACCCAGTACTTC. Translated, it gives CASSLGSILQETQYF.